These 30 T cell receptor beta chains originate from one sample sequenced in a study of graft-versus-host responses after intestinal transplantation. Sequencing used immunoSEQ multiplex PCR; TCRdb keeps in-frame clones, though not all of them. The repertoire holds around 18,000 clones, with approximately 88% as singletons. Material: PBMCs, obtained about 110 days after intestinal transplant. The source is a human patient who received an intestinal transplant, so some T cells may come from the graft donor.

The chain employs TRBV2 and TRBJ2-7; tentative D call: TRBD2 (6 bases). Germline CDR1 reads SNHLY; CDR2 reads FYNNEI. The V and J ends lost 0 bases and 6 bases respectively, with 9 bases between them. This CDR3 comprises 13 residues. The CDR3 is CASSEASGSEQYF. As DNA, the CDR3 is TGTGCCAGCAGTGAAGCGTCCGGGAGCGAGCAGTACTTC.

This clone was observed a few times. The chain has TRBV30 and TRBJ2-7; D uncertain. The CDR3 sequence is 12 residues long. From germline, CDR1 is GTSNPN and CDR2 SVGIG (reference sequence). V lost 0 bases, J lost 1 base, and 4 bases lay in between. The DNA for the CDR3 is TGTGCCTGGAGTGTAACATCCTACGAGCAGTACTTC. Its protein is CAWSVTSYEQYF. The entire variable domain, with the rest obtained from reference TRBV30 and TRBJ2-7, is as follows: SQTIHQWPATLVQPVGSPLSLECTVEGTSNPNLYWYRQAAGRGLQLLFYSVGIGQISSEVPQNLSASRPQDRQFILSSKKLLLSDSGFYLCAWSVTSYEQYFGPGTRLTVT.

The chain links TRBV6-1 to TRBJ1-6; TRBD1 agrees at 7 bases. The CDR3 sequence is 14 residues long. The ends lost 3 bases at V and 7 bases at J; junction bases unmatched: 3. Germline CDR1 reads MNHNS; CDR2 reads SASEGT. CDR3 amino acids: CASSDRQGNSPLHF. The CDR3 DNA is TGTGCCAGCAGTGATCGACAGGGAAATTCACCCCTCCACTTT.

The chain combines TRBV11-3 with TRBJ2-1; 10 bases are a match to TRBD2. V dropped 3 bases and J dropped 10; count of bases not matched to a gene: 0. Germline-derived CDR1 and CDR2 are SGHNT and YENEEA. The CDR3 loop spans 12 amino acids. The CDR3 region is CASSFSGGEQFF. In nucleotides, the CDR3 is TGTGCCAGCAGCTTTAGCGGGGGGGAGCAGTTCTTC.

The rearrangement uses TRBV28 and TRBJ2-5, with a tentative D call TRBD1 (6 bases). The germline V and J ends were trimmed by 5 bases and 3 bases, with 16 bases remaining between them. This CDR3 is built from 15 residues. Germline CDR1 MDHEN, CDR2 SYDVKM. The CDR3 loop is CASSTPDRLKETQYF. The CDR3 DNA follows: TGTGCCAGCAGTACCCCTGACAGGTTAAAAGAGACCCAGTACTTC. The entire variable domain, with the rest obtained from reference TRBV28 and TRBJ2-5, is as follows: DVKVTQSSRYLVKRTGEKVFLECVQDMDHENMFWYRQDPGLGLRLIYFSYDVKMKEKGDIPEGYSVSREKKERFSLILESASTNQTSMYLCASSTPDRLKETQYFGPGTRLLVL.

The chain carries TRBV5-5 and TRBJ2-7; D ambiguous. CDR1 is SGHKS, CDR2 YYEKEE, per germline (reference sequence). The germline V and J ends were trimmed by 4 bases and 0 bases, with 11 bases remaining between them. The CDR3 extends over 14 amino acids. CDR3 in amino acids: CASSPLGNSYEQYF. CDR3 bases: TGTGCCAGCAGCCCCCTCGGAAACTCCTACGAGCAGTACTTC.

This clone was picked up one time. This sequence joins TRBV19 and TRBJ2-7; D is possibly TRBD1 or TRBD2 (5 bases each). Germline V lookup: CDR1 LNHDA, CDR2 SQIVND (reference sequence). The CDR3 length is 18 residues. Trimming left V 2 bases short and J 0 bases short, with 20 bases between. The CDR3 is CASSIRFWASGSSYEQYF. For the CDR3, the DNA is TGTGCCAGTAGTATAAGGTTTTGGGCGTCAGGGAGCTCCTACGAGCAGTACTTC.

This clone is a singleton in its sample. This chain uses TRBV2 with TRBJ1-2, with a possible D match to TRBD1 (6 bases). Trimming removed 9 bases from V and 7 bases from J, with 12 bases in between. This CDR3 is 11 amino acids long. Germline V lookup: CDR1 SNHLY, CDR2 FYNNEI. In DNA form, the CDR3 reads TGTGCCAGGGAAGGGGGACTTGGCTACACCTTC. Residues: CAREGGLGYTF.

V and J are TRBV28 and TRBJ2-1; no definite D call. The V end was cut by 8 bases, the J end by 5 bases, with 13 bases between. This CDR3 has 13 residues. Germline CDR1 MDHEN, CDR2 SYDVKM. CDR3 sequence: CASGVGINNEQFF. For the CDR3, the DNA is TGTGCCAGCGGAGTAGGGATTAACAATGAGCAGTTCTTC.

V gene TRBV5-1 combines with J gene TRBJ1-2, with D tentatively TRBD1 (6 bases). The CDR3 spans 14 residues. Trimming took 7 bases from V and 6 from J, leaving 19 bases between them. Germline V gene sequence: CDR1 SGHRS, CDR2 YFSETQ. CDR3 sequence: CASGLQGVRHGYTF. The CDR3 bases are TGCGCCAGCGGATTACAGGGTGTCCGACATGGCTACACCTTC.

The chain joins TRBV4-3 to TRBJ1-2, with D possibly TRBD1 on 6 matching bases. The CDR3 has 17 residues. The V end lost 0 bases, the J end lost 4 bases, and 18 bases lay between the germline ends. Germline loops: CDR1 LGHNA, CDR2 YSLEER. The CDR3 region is CASSQDRLGGVGYGYTF. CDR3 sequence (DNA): TGCGCCAGCAGCCAAGATAGGTTAGGGGGGGTAGGCTATGGCTACACCTTC.

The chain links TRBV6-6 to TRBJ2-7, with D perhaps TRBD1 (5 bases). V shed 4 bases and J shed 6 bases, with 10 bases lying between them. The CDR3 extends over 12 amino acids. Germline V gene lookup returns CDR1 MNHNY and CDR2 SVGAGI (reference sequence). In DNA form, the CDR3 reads TGTGCCAGCAGTTCAAGGGGTGTCGAGCAGTACTTC. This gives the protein CASSSRGVEQYF.

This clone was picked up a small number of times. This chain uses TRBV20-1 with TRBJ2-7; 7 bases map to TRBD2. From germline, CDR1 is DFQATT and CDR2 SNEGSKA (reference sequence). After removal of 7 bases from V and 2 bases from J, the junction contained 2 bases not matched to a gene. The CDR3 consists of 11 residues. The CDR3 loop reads CSGRGAYEQYF. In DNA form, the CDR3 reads TGCAGTGGCCGGGGGGCCTACGAGCAGTACTTC.

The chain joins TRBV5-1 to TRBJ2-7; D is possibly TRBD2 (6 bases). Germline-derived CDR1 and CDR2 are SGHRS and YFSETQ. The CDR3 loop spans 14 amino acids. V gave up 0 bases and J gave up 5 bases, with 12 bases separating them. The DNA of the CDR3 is TGCGCCAGCAGCTTGGTGGAGGGCCGCCACGAGCAGTACTTC. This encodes CASSLVEGRHEQYF.

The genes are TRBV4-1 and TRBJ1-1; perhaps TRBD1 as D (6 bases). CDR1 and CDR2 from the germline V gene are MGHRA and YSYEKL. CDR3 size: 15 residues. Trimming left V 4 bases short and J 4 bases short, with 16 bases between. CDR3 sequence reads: CASSLDEGGLTEAFF. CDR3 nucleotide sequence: TGCGCCAGCAGCCTCGATGAAGGGGGGCTCACTGAAGCTTTCTTT.

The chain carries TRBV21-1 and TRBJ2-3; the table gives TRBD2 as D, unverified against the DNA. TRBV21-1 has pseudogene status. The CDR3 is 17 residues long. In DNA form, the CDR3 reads TGTGCCAGCAGCAAAAAGACTAGCGGGAGGGCCACAGATACGCAGTATTTT. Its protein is CASSKKTSGRATDTQYF.

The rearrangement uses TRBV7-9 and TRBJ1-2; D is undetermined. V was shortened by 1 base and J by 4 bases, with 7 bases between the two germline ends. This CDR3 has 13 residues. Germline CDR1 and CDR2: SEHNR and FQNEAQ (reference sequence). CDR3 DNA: TGTGCCAGCAGCTTAGTGGCCTTCTATGGCTACACCTTC. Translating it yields CASSLVAFYGYTF.

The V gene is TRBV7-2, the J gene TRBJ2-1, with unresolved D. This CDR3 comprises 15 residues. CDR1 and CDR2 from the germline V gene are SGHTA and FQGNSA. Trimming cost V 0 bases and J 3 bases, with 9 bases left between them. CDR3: CASSLARIDYNEQFF. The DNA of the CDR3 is TGTGCCAGCAGCTTAGCCCGGATTGACTACAATGAGCAGTTCTTC.

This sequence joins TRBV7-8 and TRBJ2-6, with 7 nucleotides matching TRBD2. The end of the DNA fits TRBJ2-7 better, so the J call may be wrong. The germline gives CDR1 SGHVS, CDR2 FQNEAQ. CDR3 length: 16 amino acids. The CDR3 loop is CASSLARRGGVYEQYF. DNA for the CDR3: TGTGCCAGCAGCTTAGCGAGAAGGGGAGGGGTCTACGAGCAGTACTTC.

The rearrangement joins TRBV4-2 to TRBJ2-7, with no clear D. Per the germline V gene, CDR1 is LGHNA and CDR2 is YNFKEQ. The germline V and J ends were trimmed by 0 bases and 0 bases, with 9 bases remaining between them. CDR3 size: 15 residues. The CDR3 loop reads CASSQDSTVSYEQYF. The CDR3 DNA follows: TGTGCCAGCAGCCAAGATAGTACGGTCTCCTACGAGCAGTACTTC.

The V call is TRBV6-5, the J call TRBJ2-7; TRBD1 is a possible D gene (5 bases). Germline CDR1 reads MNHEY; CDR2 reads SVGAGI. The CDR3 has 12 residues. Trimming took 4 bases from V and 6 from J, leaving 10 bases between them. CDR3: CASSSRGVEQYF. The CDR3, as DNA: TGTGCCAGCAGTTCAAGGGGTGTCGAGCAGTACTTC.

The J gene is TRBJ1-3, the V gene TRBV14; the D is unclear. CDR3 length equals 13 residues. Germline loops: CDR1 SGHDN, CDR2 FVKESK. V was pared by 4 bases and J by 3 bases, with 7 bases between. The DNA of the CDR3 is TGTGCCAGCAGCCTCGGGGTTGGAAACACCATATATTTT. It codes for CASSLGVGNTIYF.

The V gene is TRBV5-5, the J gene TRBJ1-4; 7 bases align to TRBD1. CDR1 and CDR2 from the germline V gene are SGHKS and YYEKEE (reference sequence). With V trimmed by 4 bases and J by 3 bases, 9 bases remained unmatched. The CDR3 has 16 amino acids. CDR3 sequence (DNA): TGTGCCAGCAGCGCTCAGGCAGGGGGAGCTAATGAAAAACTGTTTTTT. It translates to CASSAQAGGANEKLFF.

Written as DNA, the CDR3 is TGTGCCAGTAGTATAGTCCGGCCGTGGTTAGGGGCAGGGGGGAAGACCGGGGAGCTGTTTTTT. Amino acids: CASSIVRPWLGAGGKTGELFF. The chain recombines TRBV19 with TRBJ2-2; possibly TRBD1 for D (7 bases). This CDR3 has 21 amino acids. Germline V gene data show CDR1 as LNHDA and CDR2 as SQIVND (reference sequence). The V gene lost 1 base and the J gene lost 5 bases, with 29 bases spanning the gap.

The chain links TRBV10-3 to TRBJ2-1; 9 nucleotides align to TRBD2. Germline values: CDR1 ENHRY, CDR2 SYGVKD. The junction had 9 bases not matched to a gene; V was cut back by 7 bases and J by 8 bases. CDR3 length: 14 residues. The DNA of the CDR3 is TGTGCCATCAATTTAGCGGGAGTTGGCGATGAGCAGTTCTTC. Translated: CAINLAGVGDEQFF.

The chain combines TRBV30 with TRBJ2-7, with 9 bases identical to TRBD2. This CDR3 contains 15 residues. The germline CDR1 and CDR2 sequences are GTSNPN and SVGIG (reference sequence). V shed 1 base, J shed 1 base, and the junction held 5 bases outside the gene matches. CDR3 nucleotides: TGTGCCTGGAGTGCCTTAGCGGGAGCTTCCTACGAGCAGTACTTC. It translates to CAWSALAGASYEQYF. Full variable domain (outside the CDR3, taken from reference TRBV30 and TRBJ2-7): SQTIHQWPATLVQPVGSPLSLECTVEGTSNPNLYWYRQAAGRGLQLLFYSVGIGQISSEVPQNLSASRPQDRQFILSSKKLLLSDSGFYLCAWSALAGASYEQYFGPGTRLTVT.

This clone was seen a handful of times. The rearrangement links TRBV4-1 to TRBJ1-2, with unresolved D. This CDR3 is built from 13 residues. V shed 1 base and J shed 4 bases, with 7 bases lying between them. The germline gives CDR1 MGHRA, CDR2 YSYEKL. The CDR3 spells CASSQGPLYGYTF. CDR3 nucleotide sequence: TGCGCCAGCAGCCAAGGCCCTCTCTATGGCTACACCTTC.

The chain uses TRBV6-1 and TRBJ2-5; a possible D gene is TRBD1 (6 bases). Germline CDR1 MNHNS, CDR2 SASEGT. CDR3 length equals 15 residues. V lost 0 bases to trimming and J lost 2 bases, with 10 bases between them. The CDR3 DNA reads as TGTGCCAGCAGTGAAGCGGGAAGGGGGCAAGAGACCCAGTACTTC. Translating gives CASSEAGRGQETQYF.

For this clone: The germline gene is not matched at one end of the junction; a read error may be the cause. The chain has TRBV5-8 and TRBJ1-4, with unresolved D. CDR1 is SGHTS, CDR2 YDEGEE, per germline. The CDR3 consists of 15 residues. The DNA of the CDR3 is TGTGCCAGCAGCTTGTCTGCACGGTCTAAGGAAAAACTGTTTTTT. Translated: CASSLSARSKEKLFF.

For the CDR3, the DNA is TGTGCCAGCACCGCCCCGCAAGGTCGGGACGTTGGGGTCTCCTACGAGCAGTACTTC. Encoded protein: CASTAPQGRDVGVSYEQYF. The rearrangement uses TRBV28 and TRBJ2-7, with D perhaps assigned TRBD1 or TRBD2 (5 bases each). The CDR3 totals 19 residues. In germline, CDR1 is MDHEN, CDR2 SYDVKM. V lost 7 bases, J lost 0 bases, and 28 bases lay in between.